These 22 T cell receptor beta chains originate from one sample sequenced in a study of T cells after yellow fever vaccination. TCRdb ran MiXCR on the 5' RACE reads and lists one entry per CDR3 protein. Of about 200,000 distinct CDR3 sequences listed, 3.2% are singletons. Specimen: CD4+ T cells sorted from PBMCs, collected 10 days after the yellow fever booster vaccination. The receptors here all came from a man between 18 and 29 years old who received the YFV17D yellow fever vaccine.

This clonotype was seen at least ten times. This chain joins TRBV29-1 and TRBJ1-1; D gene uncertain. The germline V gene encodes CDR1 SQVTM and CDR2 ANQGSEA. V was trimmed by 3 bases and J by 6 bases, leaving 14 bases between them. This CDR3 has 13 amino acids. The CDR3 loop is CSVEGLFNAEAFF. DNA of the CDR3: TGCAGCGTTGAGGGCCTATTTAACGCTGAAGCTTTCTTT.

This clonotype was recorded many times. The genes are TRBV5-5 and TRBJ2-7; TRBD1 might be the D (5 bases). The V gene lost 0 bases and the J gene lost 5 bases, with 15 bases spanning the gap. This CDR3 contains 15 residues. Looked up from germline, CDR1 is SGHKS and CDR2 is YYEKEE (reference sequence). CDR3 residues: CASSLEWQGWNEQYV. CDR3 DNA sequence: TGTGCCAGCAGCTTGGAATGGCAGGGATGGAACGAGCAGTACGTC.

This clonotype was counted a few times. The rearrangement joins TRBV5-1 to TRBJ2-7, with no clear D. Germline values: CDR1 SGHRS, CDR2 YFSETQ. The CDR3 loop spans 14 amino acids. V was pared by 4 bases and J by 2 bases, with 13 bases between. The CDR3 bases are TGCGCCAGCAGCACTTACTCGGACGCCTACGAGCAGTACTTC. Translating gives CASSTYSDAYEQYF.

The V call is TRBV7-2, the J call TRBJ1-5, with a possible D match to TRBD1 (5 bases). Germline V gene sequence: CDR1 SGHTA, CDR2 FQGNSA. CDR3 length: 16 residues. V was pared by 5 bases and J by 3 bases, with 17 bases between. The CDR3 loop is CASSPGIAGHNQPQHF. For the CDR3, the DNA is TGTGCCAGCAGCCCTGGGATAGCAGGACACAATCAGCCCCAGCATTTT.

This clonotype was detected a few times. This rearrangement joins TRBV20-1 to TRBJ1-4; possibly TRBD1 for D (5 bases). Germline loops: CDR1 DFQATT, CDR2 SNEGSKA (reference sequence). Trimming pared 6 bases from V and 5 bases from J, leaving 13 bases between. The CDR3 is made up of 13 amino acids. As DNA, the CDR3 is TGCAGTGCGCGGGGGTCAGCCAATGAAAAACTGTTTTTT. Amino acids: CSARGSANEKLFF.

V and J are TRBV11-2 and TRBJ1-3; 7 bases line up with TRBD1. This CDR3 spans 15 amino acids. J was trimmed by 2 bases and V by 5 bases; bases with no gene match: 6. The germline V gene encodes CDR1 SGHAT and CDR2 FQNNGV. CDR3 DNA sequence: TGTGCCAGCAGCCCAATCGGGACAGCTGGAAACACCATATATTTT. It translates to CASSPIGTAGNTIYF.

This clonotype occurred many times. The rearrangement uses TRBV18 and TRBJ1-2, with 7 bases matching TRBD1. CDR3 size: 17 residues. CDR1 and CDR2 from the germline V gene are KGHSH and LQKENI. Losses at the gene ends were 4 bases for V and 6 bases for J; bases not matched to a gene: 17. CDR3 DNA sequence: TGTGCCAGCTCACAAGGACAGGTCGGCTTCTCCTCCAATGGCTACACCTTC. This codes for CASSQGQVGFSSNGYTF.

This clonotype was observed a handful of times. Here the CDR3 DNA reads TGTGCCAGCAGCTGGGACAGGGGGACAAACACCGGGGAGCTGTTTTTT. Its translation: CASSWDRGTNTGELFF. The chain links TRBV5-4 to TRBJ2-2, with TRBD1 matching over 11 bases. From germline, CDR1 is SGHNT and CDR2 YYREEE (reference sequence). This CDR3 comprises 16 residues. Losses at the gene ends were 3 bases for V and 2 bases for J; bases not matched to a gene: 3.

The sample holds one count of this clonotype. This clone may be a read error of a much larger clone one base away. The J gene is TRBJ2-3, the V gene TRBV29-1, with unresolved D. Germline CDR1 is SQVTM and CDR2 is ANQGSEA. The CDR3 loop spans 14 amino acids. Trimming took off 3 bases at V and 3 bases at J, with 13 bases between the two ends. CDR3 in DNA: TGCAGCGTTGATCGCCATGGTCGGACAGATACGCAGTATTTT. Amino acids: CSVDRHGRTDTQYF.

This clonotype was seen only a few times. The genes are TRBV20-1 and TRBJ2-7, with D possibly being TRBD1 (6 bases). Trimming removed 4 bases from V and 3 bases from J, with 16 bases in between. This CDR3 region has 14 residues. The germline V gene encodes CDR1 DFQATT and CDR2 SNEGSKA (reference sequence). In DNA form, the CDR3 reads TGCAGTGCTAACAGAGGACAGAATTACTACGAGCAGTACTTC. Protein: CSANRGQNYYEQYF.

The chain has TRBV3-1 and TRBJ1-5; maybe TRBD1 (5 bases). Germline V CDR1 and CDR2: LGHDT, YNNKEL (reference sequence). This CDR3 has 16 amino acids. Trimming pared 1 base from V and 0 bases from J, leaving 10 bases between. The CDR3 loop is CASSQGGFNSNQPQHF. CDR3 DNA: TGTGCCAGCAGCCAAGGGGGGTTCAATAGCAATCAGCCCCAGCATTTT. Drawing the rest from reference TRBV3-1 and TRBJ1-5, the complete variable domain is DTAVSQTPKYLVTQMGNDKSIKCEQNLGHDTMYWYKQDSKKFLKIMFSYNNKELIINETVPNRFSPKSPDKAHLNLHINSLELGDSAVYFCASSQGGFNSNQPQHFGDGTRLSIL.

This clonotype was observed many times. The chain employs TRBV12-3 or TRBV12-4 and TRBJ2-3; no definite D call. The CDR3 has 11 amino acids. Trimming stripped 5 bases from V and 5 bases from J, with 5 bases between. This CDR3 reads CASSRLDTQYF. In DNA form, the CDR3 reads TGTGCCAGCAGTAGACTAGATACGCAGTATTTT.

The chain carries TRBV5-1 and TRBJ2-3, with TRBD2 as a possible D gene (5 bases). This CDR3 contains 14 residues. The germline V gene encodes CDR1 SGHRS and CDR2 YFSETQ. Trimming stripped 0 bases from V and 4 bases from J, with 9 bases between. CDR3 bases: TGCGCCAGCAGCTTGGGGGTCGGGGCAGATACGCAGTATTTT. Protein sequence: CASSLGVGADTQYF.

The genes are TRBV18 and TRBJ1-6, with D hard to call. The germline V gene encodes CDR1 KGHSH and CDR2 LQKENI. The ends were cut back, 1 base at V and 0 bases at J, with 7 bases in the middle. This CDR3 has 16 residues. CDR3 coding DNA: TGTGCCAGCTCACCACGGGAGAGCTCCTATAATTCACCCCTCCACTTT. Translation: CASSPRESSYNSPLHF.

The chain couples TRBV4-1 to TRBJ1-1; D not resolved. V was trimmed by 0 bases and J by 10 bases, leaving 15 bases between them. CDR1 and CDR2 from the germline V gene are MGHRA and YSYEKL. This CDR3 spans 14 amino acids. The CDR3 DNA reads TGCGCCAGCAGCCAAGATGGAAGGCAGGAGGTAGCTTTCTTT. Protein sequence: CASSQDGRQEVAFF.

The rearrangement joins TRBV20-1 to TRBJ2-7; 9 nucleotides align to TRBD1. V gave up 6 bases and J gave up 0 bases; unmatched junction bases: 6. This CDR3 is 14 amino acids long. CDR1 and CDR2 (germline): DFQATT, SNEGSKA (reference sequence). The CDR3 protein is CSAAGTGSSYEQYF. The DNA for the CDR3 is TGCAGTGCCGCGGGGACAGGGAGCTCCTACGAGCAGTACTTC.

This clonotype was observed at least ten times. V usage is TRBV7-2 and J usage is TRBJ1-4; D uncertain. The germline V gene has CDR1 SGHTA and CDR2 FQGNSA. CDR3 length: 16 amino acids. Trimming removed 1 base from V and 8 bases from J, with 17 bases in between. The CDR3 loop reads CASSLGQPGRREKLFF. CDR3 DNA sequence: TGTGCCAGCAGCTTAGGTCAGCCGGGCCGCCGGGAAAAACTGTTTTTT. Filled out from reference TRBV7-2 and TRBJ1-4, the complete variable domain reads GAGVSQSPSNKVTEKGKDVELRCDPISGHTALYWYRQSLGQGLEFLIYFQGNSAPDKSGLPSDRFSAERTGGSVSTLTIQRTQQEDSAVYLCASSLGQPGRREKLFFGSGTQLSVL.

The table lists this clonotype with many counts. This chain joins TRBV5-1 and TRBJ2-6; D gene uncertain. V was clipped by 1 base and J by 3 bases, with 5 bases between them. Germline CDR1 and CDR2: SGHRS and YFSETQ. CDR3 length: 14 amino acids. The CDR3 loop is CASSLLVGANVLTF. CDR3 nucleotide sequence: TGCGCCAGCAGCTTGTTAGTTGGGGCCAACGTCCTGACTTTC.

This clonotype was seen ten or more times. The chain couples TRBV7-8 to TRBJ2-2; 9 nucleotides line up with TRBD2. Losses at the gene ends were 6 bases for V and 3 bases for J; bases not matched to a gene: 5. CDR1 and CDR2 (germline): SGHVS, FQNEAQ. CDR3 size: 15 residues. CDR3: CASRQRGAHTGELFF. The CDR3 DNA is TGTGCCAGCAGGCAGCGGGGGGCCCACACCGGGGAGCTGTTTTTT.

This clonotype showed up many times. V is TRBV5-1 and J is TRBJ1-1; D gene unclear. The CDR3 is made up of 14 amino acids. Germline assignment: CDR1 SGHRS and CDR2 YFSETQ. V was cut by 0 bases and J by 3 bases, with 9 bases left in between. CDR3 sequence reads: CASSLGILDTEAFF. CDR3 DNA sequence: TGCGCCAGCAGCTTGGGGATCCTGGACACTGAAGCTTTCTTT.

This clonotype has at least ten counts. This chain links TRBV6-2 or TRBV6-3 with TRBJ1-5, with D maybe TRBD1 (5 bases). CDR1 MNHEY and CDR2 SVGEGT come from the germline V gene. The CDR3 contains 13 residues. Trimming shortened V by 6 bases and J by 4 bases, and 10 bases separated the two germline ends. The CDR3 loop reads CASSRWGNQPQHF. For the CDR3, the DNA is TGTGCCAGCAGCCGTTGGGGGAATCAGCCCCAGCATTTT.

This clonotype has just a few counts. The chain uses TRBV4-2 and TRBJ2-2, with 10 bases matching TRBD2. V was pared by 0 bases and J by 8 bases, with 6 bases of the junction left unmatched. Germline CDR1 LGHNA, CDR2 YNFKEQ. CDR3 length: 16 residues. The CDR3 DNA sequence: TGTGCCAGCAGCCAAGAGGAACCGGGACTAGCGGGGGAGCTGTTTTTT. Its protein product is CASSQEEPGLAGELFF.